One and the same sample provided the 26 T cell receptor beta chains below, sequenced in a study of regulatory T cells in long-lasting Graves disease. Through Arm-PCR of CDR3 regions and iRepertoire HTBI primers, TCR beta libraries were built. TCRdb called the multiplex PCR reads again in MiXCR, with one record for every CDR3 protein. The data show just over 600,000 distinct CDR3 sequences, 15% to 20% seen once. Sample time point: newly diagnosed GD, antithyroid drugs for less than 3 months. Scientists built the TCR library using RNA that was extracted from PBMCs. These data were also reused for a study on T cells in Graves' hyperthyroidism and ophthalmopathy.

The material was peripheral blood mononuclear cells (PBMCs), obtained at new diagnosis, from a patient treated with antithyroid drugs. The receptor set was obtained from a woman in her thirties with Graves disease.

The chain has TRBV18 and TRBJ1-4; maybe TRBD1 (6 bases). V lost 6 bases and J lost 5, with 16 bases in between. CDR1 is KGHSH, CDR2 LQKENI, per germline. The CDR3 length is 15 residues. DNA of the CDR3: TGTGCCAGCTCCCTTACGAGAGGGGGAAATGAAAAACTGTTTTTT. It yields the protein CASSLTRGGNEKLFF.

This clonotype showed up just a few times. Sequence at one end of the junction differs from germline and may be a read error. The chain couples TRBV10-3 to TRBJ2-5; the D gene is possibly TRBD1 (6 bases). Germline CDR1 is ENHRY and CDR2 is SYGVKD. This CDR3 region has 13 residues. This CDR3 is CAVRGPQGETQYF. The CDR3 DNA reads TGTGCCGTCAGGGGACCCCAAGGGGAGACCCAGTACTTC.

This clonotype was detected many times. The chain couples TRBV2 to TRBJ2-6; no clear D gene. Germline V lookup: CDR1 SNHLY, CDR2 FYNNEI. Trimming left V 8 bases short and J 1 base short, with 6 bases between. This CDR3 is 13 amino acids long. CDR3 DNA sequence: TGTGCCAGCTCAGGATCTGGGGCCAACGTCCTGACTTTC. Its protein product is CASSGSGANVLTF.

J is TRBJ2-7 and V is TRBV7-9; perhaps TRBD1 as D (5 bases). The CDR3 extends over 15 amino acids. Germline lookup yields CDR1 SEHNR and CDR2 FQNEAQ (reference sequence). V lost 1 base, J lost 3 bases, and 13 bases lay in between. CDR3 residues: CASSLGTRSDYEQYF. As DNA, the CDR3 is TGTGCCAGCAGCTTAGGGACAAGGTCGGACTACGAGCAGTACTTC.

This chain uses TRBV20-1 with TRBJ2-7; weak D call: TRBD1 (6 bases). Germline CDR1 is DFQATT and CDR2 is SNEGSKA (reference sequence). The CDR3 has 12 residues. Trimming pared 5 bases from V and 3 bases from J, leaving 11 bases between. The CDR3 here is CSAEQGHYEQYF. CDR3 nucleotide sequence: TGCAGTGCTGAACAGGGCCACTACGAGCAGTACTTC.

This clonotype came up many times. This chain links TRBV5-5 with TRBJ2-5; the D call may be TRBD1 or TRBD2 (5 bases each). V was shortened by 4 bases and J by 2 bases, with 12 bases between the two germline ends. This CDR3 has 14 amino acids. From germline, CDR1 is SGHKS and CDR2 YYEKEE (reference sequence). The CDR3 bases are TGTGCCAGCAGCCAGGGACGTACGCAAGAGACCCAGTACTTC. Protein: CASSQGRTQETQYF.

This clonotype occurred a few times. This chain connects TRBV28 to TRBJ1-4, with D unclear. The ends were cut back, 2 bases at V and 1 base at J, with 5 bases in the middle. This CDR3 is built from 14 residues. The germline V gene encodes CDR1 MDHEN and CDR2 SYDVKM. Here the CDR3 reads CASSLEGTNEKLFF. The CDR3 DNA sequence: TGTGCCAGCAGTTTAGAGGGAACTAATGAAAAACTGTTTTTT.

This clonotype was seen a few times. The chain joins TRBV19 to TRBJ2-2, with D unresolved. The germline V and J ends were trimmed by 5 bases and 6 bases, with 10 bases remaining between them. Germline-derived CDR1 and CDR2 are LNHDA and SQIVND (reference sequence). The CDR3 runs 13 residues. The CDR3 here is CASSHASPGELFF. The CDR3 DNA reads TGTGCCAGTAGTCATGCCTCGCCCGGGGAGCTGTTTTTT.

The table lists this clonotype with many counts. The chain joins TRBV7-2 to TRBJ1-4; a possible D gene is TRBD1 (6 bases). V dropped 2 bases and J dropped 8 bases, with 12 bases sitting between them. Germline assignment: CDR1 SGHTA and CDR2 FQGNSA. The CDR3 loop spans 14 amino acids. CDR3 nucleotides: TGTGCCAGCAGCTTACAGGGGATCCGCGAAAAACTGTTTTTT. Translating it yields CASSLQGIREKLFF.

In this sample, this clonotype turned up a few times. The rearrangement joins TRBV12-3 or TRBV12-4 to TRBJ1-3; a possible D gene is TRBD1 (5 bases). The CDR3 length is 15 residues. Between the trimmed V and J ends, which lost 3 bases and 0 bases, there was a span of 9 bases. CDR3 sequence: CASSFAGTSGNTIYF. CDR3 nucleotide sequence: TGTGCCAGCAGTTTCGCCGGGACCTCTGGAAACACCATATATTTT.

This clonotype turned up a few times. The V and J genes are TRBV10-3 and TRBJ2-7, with 7 bases lining up with TRBD1. The CDR3 spans 16 residues. The V and J ends lost 3 bases and 0 bases, in that order; junction bases with no gene match: 8. From germline, CDR1 is ENHRY and CDR2 SYGVKD. CDR3 DNA sequence: TGTGCCATCAGTGACCCTGGCAGGGGGAGCTCCTACGAGCAGTACTTC. It encodes CAISDPGRGSSYEQYF.

In this sample, this clonotype turned up many times. The V call is TRBV10-3, the J call TRBJ1-1; D unresolved. Germline loops: CDR1 ENHRY, CDR2 SYGVKD. Deletions cut 4 bases from V and 1 base from J, with 13 bases between. The CDR3 contains 15 residues. The CDR3 is CAISGNQVTNTEAFF. The CDR3 coding sequence is TGTGCCATCAGTGGCAACCAAGTAACGAACACTGAAGCTTTCTTT.

Only a few counts were recorded for this clonotype. The chain combines TRBV20-1 with TRBJ1-2; a possible D gene is TRBD1 (6 bases). From germline, CDR1 is DFQATT and CDR2 SNEGSKA (reference sequence). CDR3 length equals 16 residues. Trimming pared 4 bases from V and 2 bases from J, leaving 20 bases between. The CDR3 loop reads CSAKYTPFDRNYGYTF. CDR3 sequence (DNA): TGCAGTGCTAAATACACCCCCTTTGACAGGAACTATGGCTACACCTTC.

This clonotype has just a few counts. With a much larger clone just one base away, this may be a read error. The CDR3 reads CASSLGLATGTQYF. The CDR3 bases are TGTGCCAGCAGTTTGGGCCTAGCCACAGGTACGCAGTATTTT. V gene TRBV12-3 or TRBV12-4 combines with J gene TRBJ2-3, with D perhaps being TRBD1 or TRBD2 (5 bases each). The CDR3 has 14 amino acids.

In its sample, this clonotype was seen many times. The chain has TRBV20-1 and TRBJ1-1; the D gene is possibly TRBD1 (5 bases). The CDR3 consists of 14 residues. CDR1 and CDR2 (germline): DFQATT, SNEGSKA (reference sequence). The V gene lost 3 bases and the J gene lost 2 bases, with 13 bases spanning the gap. CDR3 protein: CSASQGVDNTEAFF. The CDR3 DNA sequence: TGCAGTGCTAGCCAAGGGGTGGACAACACTGAAGCTTTCTTT.

V usage is TRBV27 and J usage is TRBJ1-5; no reliable D call. From germline, CDR1 is MNHEY and CDR2 SMNVEV (reference sequence). V dropped 5 bases and J dropped 6 bases, with 11 bases sitting between them. The CDR3 covers 13 residues. Here the CDR3 DNA reads TGTGCCAGCAGTGACGTCATTGGTCAGCCCCAGCATTTT. Translated, it gives CASSDVIGQPQHF.

In the case of this clonotype: A read error may be the cause here, since a much bigger clone is one base away. V and J are TRBV28 and TRBJ1-1, with D perhaps matching TRBD1 (5 bases). Germline CDR1 and CDR2: MDHEN and SYDVKM. The CDR3 is 13 amino acids. V lost 3 bases and J lost 10, with 15 bases in between. CDR3 in DNA: TGTGCCAGCAGTTTCTCGTTCGGGGGGGGAGCTTTCTTT. Protein sequence: CASSFSFGGGAFF.

A word on this clonotype: One end of the junction varies from germline; a read error may be responsible. The CDR3 protein is CVSSLGSNEQFF. The CDR3 DNA reads as TGTGTCAGCAGCTTAGGTTCGAATGAGCAGTTCTTC. This sequence joins TRBV7-9 and TRBJ2-1; no clear D gene. This CDR3 region has 12 residues. Germline V gives CDR1 SEHNR, CDR2 FQNEAQ (reference sequence).

This clonotype came up a few times. The chain carries TRBV19 and TRBJ2-1, with 15 bases aligning to TRBD2. The CDR3 length is 16 residues. Germline trimming cut 6 bases from V and 6 bases from J; bases unmatched to any gene: 6. Germline lookup yields CDR1 LNHDA and CDR2 SQIVND (reference sequence). CDR3 sequence reads: CASSLRTSGRGNEQFF. CDR3 nucleotide sequence: TGTGCCAGTAGCCTTAGGACTAGCGGGAGGGGCAATGAGCAGTTCTTC.

This clonotype was seen a handful of times. This chain uses TRBV25-1 with TRBJ1-2; D is uncertain. The germline CDR1 and CDR2 sequences are MGHDK and SYGVNS. V lost 1 base to trimming and J lost 8 bases, with 5 bases between them. The CDR3 is 11 residues long. In nucleotides, the CDR3 is TGTGCCAGCAGTGAATTTCTCGGCTACACCTTC. As protein: CASSEFLGYTF.

This clonotype showed up many times. The rearrangement links TRBV28 to TRBJ2-2; 8 positions match TRBD2. Germline-derived CDR1 and CDR2 are MDHEN and SYDVKM. This CDR3 contains 14 residues. V gave up 10 bases and J gave up 5 bases; unmatched junction bases: 9. The CDR3 here is CATRATSVTGELFF. CDR3 DNA sequence: TGTGCCACTAGGGCGACTAGCGTAACCGGGGAGCTGTTTTTT.

In this sample, this clonotype turned up a few times. The J gene is TRBJ2-6, the V gene TRBV5-1, with D perhaps TRBD1 or TRBD2 (6 bases each). Germline loops: CDR1 SGHRS, CDR2 YFSETQ. Trimming cost V 3 bases and J 6 bases, with 7 bases left between them. This CDR3 region has 13 residues. CDR3 sequence reads: CASSSGAANVLTF. The CDR3 nucleotides read TGCGCCAGCAGCTCGGGGGCGGCCAACGTCCTGACTTTC.

This clonotype showed up just a few times. The chain combines TRBV24-1 with TRBJ2-1, with no clear D. The CDR3 length is 13 residues. Looked up from germline, CDR1 is KGHDR and CDR2 is SFDVKD. V lost 1 base and J 8 bases, leaving 8 bases between the germline ends. CDR3 protein: CATSDLKGHEQFF. CDR3 nucleotides: TGTGCCACCAGTGATTTAAAGGGTCATGAGCAGTTCTTC.

This clonotype appeared many times. The rearrangement uses TRBV28 and TRBJ2-5; D call uncertain. The CDR3 is 13 amino acids. Trimming removed 5 bases at V and 7 bases at J, with 14 bases between. The germline V gene encodes CDR1 MDHEN and CDR2 SYDVKM. The CDR3 DNA follows: TGTGCCAGCAGTCCCATCGCCGTTGGGACCCAGTACTTC. It encodes CASSPIAVGTQYF.

The chain has TRBV11-2 and TRBJ2-3; no clear D. Germline CDR1 is SGHAT and CDR2 is FQNNGV. This CDR3 is built from 20 residues. The germline V and J ends were trimmed by 2 bases and 0 bases, with 24 bases remaining between them. Here the CDR3 reads CASSLLRFWADPSSTDTQYF. In DNA, the CDR3 is TGTGCCAGCAGCTTACTGAGATTTTGGGCAGATCCGTCTAGCACAGATACGCAGTATTTT.

The table lists this clonotype with many counts. This chain connects TRBV15 to TRBJ1-5, with D unclear. In germline, CDR1 is LNHNV, CDR2 YYDKDF (reference sequence). The V and J ends lost 0 bases and 7 bases respectively, with 7 bases between them. The CDR3 sequence is 13 residues long. CDR3 in DNA: TGTGCCACCAGCAGAGATCGAGGACAGCCCCAGCATTTT. Translating gives CATSRDRGQPQHF.